The T cell receptor beta chain under discussion was sequenced for a study of cytotoxic CD8 clonotypes in ibrutinib-treated CLL. Study-wide points: Baseline clonality, above age-matched healthy donor levels, tracked circulating CD8+ T-cell counts. Having risen at ibrutinib response, clonality had fallen back toward baseline by progression.

TCRdb keeps only in-frame clones here, not all; method: immunoSEQ multiplex PCR. The sample includes over 130,000 clones, more than 70% of them seen just once. Germline V gene lookup returns CDR1 LNHDA and CDR2 SQIVND (reference sequence). Trimming took off 5 bases at V and 7 bases at J, with 21 bases between the two ends. CDR3 length equals 17 residues. Concerning this clone itself: Its target is unknown.

The sequence was obtained from a human donor with chronic lymphocytic leukemia. The V and J genes are TRBV19 and TRBJ1-6; a weak D match, TRBD1 (6 bases). This specimen consisted of PBMCs, obtained after 36 months of ibrutinib treatment. This chain's CDR3 is CASSEQGHQFINSPLHF. CDR3 sequence (DNA): TGTGCCAGTAGTGAACAGGGTCACCAATTCATCAATTCACCCCTCCACTTT.